This TCR beta chain was observed in a study of cytomegalovirus exposure and HLA in healthy donors. Study-level results: In a later analysis, TCR beta V- and J-gene trimming was associated with a missense DCLRE1C variant.

PCR employed 60 Vbeta and 13 Jbeta primers. Method: immunoSEQ multiplex PCR; TCRdb's copy keeps in-frame clones and lacks some. Among roughly 200,000 clones listed, approximately 81% were seen once. The donors, nominally healthy at sampling, likely had unrecorded immune exposures. Deletions cut 7 bases from V and 1 base from J, with 16 bases between. The CDR3 loop spans 15 amino acids. Germline CDR1 MNHNY, CDR2 SVGAGI (reference sequence). Details on this clone: Antigen: not known.

The TCR was taken from a man between 25 and 39 years old in good health and CMV-seronegative. V is TRBV6-6 and J is TRBJ2-5, with D tentatively TRBD2 (5 bases). The sequenced sample was PBMCs. The CDR3 protein is CASTDSPGVQETQYF. The CDR3 DNA follows: TGTGCCAGCACCGACTCCCCCGGGGTCCAAGAGACCCAGTACTTC.